This note documents a single T cell receptor beta chain sequence. Its matching antigen is unknown. This sample was included in a study of cytomegalovirus exposure and HLA in healthy donors. Study-wide context: Earlier, some 180 million T cells were analyzed, and approximately 110 million unique TCR beta sequences were found among them.

Study-wide results and caveats: In vitro confirmation showed three CMV-associated chains to be CMV antigen specific.

PCR used 60 Vbeta primers and 13 Jbeta primers. Repertoires were generated with immunoSEQ multiplex PCR, while TCRdb's copy carries only in-frame clones and drops some. The table lists around 130,000 clones, over 50% of them singletons. Though nominally healthy at sampling, donors likely had unrecorded immune exposures. The receptor's source is a woman aged 40 to 55 in good health and CMV-seropositive. The sample was PBMCs.

CDR3 in DNA: TGTGCCAGCAGCTCACGGACAGGGTCAGATACGCAGTATTTT. Translated, it gives CASSSRTGSDTQYF. The gene calls are TRBV9 and TRBJ2-3; TRBD1 aligns across 8 bases. Germline lookup yields CDR1 SGDLS and CDR2 YYNGEE. Trimming at V came to 4 bases and at J to 4 bases, leaving 5 bases not matched to a gene. The CDR3 has 14 amino acids.